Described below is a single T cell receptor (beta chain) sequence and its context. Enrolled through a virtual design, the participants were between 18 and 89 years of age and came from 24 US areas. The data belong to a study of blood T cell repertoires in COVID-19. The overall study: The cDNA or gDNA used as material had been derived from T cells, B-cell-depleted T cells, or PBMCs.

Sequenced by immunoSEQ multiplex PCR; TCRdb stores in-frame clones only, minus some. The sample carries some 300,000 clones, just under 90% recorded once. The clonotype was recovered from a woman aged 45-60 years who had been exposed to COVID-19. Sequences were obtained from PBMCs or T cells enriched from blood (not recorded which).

CDR3 nucleotides: TGTGCCAGCAGTCCCCAGGCGGGTGGCTATGGCTACACCTTC. Amino acid sequence: CASSPQAGGYGYTF. The V and J genes are TRBV27 and TRBJ1-2; D is unclear. The CDR3 has 14 residues. The V end lost 5 bases, the J end lost 4 bases, and 14 bases lay between the germline ends. Germline V gene sequence: CDR1 MNHEY, CDR2 SMNVEV (reference sequence).